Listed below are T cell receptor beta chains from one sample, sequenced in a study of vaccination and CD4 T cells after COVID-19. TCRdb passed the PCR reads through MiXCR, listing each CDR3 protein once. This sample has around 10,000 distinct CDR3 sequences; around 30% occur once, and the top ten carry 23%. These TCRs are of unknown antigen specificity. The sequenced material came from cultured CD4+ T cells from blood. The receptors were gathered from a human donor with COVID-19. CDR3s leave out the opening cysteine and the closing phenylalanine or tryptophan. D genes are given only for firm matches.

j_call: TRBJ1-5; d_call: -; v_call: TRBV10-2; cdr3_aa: ASSGGRGASPQH
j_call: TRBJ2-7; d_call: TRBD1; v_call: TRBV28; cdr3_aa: ATRTGTYEQY
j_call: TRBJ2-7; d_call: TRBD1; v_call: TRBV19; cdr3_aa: ASSIEGTGNYEQY
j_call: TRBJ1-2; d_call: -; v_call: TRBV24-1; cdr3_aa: ATSDPTGGNYGYT
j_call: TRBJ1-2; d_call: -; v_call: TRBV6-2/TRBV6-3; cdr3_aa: ASSYPGANYGYT
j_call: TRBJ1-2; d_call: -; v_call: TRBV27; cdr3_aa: ASSLSGTHYGYT
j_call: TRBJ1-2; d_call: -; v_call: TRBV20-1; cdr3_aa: SATKGTNYGYT
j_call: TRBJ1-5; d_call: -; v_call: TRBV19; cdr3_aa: ASSINVGNQPQH
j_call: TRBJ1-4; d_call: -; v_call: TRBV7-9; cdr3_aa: ASSLAGSEKLF
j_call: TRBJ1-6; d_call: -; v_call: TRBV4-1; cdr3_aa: ASSQEDSLH
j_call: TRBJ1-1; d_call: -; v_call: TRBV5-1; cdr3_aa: ASRVTNTEAF
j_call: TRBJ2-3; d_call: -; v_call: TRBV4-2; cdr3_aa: ASSHRNGLSSDTQY
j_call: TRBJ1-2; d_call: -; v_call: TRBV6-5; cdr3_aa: ASSYSLDKDGYT
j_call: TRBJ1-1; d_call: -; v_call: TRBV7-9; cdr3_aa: ASSLDRVTEAF
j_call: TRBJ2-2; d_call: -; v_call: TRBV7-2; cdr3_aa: ASSPAAAGTGELF
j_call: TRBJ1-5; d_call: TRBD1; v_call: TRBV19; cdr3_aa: ASTLTDRGTNQPQH
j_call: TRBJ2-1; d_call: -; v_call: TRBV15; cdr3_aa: ATSRDDGSYNEQF
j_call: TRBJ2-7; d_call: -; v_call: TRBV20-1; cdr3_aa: SARRAGHSYEQY
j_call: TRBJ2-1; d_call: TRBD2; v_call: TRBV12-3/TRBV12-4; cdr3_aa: ASSQRGSSYNEQF
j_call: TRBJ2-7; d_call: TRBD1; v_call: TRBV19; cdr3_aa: ASRTTGVNEQY
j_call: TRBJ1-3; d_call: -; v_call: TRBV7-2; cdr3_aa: ASKSGASGNTIY
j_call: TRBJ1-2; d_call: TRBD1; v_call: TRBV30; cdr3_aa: AWSRDRAFHYGYT
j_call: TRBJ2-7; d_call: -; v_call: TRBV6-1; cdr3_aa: ASTRTVPYEQY
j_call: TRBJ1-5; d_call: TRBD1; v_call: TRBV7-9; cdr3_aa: ASSSGQGSGNQPQH
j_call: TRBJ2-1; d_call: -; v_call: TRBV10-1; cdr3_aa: ASFSYNEQF
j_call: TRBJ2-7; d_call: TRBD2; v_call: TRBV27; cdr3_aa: ASRSASGGPVSYEQY
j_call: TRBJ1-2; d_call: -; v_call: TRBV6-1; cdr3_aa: ASSNHVGYGYT
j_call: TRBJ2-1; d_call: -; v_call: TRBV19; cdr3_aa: ASSISGGSSYNEQF
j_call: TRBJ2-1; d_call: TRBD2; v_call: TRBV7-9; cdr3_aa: ASSLLTSSGGPYNEQF
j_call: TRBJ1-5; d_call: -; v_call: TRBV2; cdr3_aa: ASSPISLNQPQH
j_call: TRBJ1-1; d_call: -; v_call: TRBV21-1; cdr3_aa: ASRPNRTGTYGAF
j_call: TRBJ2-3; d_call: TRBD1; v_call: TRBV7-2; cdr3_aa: ASRRDRVGTDTQY
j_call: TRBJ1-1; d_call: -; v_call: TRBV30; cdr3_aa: AWSPDWGLNTEAF
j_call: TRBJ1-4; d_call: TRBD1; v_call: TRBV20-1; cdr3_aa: SAVDRGGAEKLF
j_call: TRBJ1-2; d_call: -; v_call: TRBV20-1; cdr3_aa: SARTSGGYT
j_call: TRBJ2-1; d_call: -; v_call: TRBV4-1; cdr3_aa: ASSQESLARHEQF
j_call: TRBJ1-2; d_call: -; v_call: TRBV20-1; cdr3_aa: SARTQGGNYGYT
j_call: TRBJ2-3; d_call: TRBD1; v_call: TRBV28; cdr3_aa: ASSLQGDSTDTQY
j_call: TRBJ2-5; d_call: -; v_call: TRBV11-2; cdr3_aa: ASSLLETQY
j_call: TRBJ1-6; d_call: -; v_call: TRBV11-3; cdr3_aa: ASSLDLDGGGHSPLH
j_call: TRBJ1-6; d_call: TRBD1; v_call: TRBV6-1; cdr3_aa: ASKTGVNSPLH
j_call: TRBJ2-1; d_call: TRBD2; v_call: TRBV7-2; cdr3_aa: ASSYSGGASNEQF
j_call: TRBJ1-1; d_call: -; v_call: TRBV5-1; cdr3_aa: ASSSSGLNTEAF
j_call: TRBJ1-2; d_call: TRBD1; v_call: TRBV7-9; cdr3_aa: ASSRTGGLGYT
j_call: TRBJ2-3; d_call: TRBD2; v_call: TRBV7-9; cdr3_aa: ASSLNGGKDTQY
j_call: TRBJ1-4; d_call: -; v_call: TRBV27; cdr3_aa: ASSTLREGNEKLF
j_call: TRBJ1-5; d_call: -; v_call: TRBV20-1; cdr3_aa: SAIPREGYSNQPQH
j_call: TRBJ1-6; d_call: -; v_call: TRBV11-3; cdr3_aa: ASSLVEGPLH